A single T cell receptor beta chain is shown here with its context. Its cognate antigen has yet to be identified. The junction does not match germline at one end; this may be a read error. This sample is part of a study of OX40 agonist ivuxolimab in advanced cancers. About the investigation overall: The costimulatory receptor OX40 (CD134) was targeted by ivuxolimab, a fully human IgG2 agonistic monoclonal antibody. Intravenous ivuxolimab was administered to patients every 2 weeks at six dose levels: 0.01, 0.1, 0.3, 1.5, 3 and 10 mg/kg. Of the approximately 50 patients in dose escalation, about 20 had hepatocellular carcinoma, some 15 had melanoma, 9 had renal cell carcinoma and 9 had head and neck cancer. In the dose-escalation cohort, 65% to 90% of patients were male, and the mean age was roughly 60 years, with a range of 23 to 79. Prior anti-PD-1, anti-PD-L1 or anti-CTLA-4 therapy was permitted, and checkpoint inhibitors had been received by under 50% of dose-escalation patients. Partial responses were achieved by three dose-escalation patients, of whom one had hepatocellular carcinoma and two had cutaneous melanoma. Peripheral TCRbeta sequencing aimed to test whether ivuxolimab altered TCR sequence diversity and caused clonal T-cell expansion. The paper reports the monotherapy dose-escalation portion (N of about 56 patients) of the phase I ivuxolimab trial.

Genomic DNA was isolated from the sorted cells so that the TCRbeta CDR3 region could be sequenced. TCRbeta CDR3 regions were sequenced using the immunoSEQ Assay. TCRdb mirrors the immuneACCESS table, restricted to in-frame sequences. Some clones are absent from its copies; in checked studies, under half trace to an unresolved V gene, and the reason for the others is unknown. The sample table contains more than 45,000 clones; only one count was recorded for 70% to 85% of them. Clones ranked in the top ten supply more than 3.5% of the sample. Overall results and qualifications from the work: In the 0.1-3.0 mg/kg groups, partial responders had among the lowest normalized peripheral clonal expansion, particularly in CD8+ T cells. Clonal expansion of both CD4+ and CD8+ blood T cells was observed from baseline to week 6 at doses 0.1 to 3.0 mg/kg. On average, CD8+ T cells showed more expanded clones than CD4+ T cells after ivuxolimab. Low levels of normalized T-cell clonal expansion were also shown by some nonresponding patients. Antigen specificity was not determined for the clonally expanded peripheral T cells.

The trial excluded patients who had a history of autoimmune disease or who were on systemic immunosuppression. Peripheral blood for TCR sequencing was collected from all dose cohorts at baseline, on cycle 4 day 1, and on cycle 7 day 1. Samples came from an open-label, multicenter, first-in-human phase I dose-escalation trial of ivuxolimab. Adults with locally advanced or metastatic melanoma, renal cell, hepatocellular, or head and neck squamous cell carcinoma were enrolled in the trial. CD4+ and CD8+ T cells were sorted separately from peripheral blood before TCR sequencing. The CDR3 measures 16 amino acids from cysteine to phenylalanine. Of the read, only the CDR3 DNA is kept; its 48 bases are in frame from base 1. The germline V gene (reference sequence) gives CDR1 as SEHNR and CDR2 as FQNEAQ.

The clonotype was recovered from an adult with an advanced solid tumor such as melanoma, head and neck, liver or kidney cancer. Recombination connected TRBV7-9 to TRBJ2-6; no D gene is confidently identified. Sequences were derived from CD4+ or CD8+ T cells sorted from blood, sampled in a trial of the OX40 agonist ivuxolimab. CDR3 sequence: CASSRTLSSGANVLTF. The bases read TGCGCCAGCAGCCGAACCCTGAGCTCTGGGGCCAACGTCCTGACTTTC.